Presented here are 21 T cell receptor beta chains from one specimen sequenced in a study of radiotherapy plus CTLA-4 blockade in lung cancer (dated by TCRdb to the late 2010s). Library construction relied on the immunoSEQ multiplex PCR assay. Imported from immuneACCESS, the table was reduced by TCRdb to in-frame sequences with V and J called. These copies leave out some clones; in studies compared against another copy, an unresolved V gene accounts for under half, and the cause of the remainder is not known. The sample profile shows around 50,000 clones; about 88% of them were found once. Less than 20% of the sample is taken by the ten largest. Specimen: peripheral blood, collected from a patient treated with radiotherapy plus ipilimumab. The receptor source for this set is a human donor with non-small cell lung cancer that progressed on radiotherapy plus ipilimumab. Some clones in this sample may be carry-over from other donors' samples.

The rearrangement links TRBV7-6 to TRBJ1-5, with 8 bases that match TRBD1. The CDR3 covers 16 residues. J gave up 2 bases and V 5 bases, and 8 bases lay outside the gene matches. Germline CDR1 reads SGHVS; CDR2 reads FNYEAQ. The CDR3 is CASSPGQGARNQPQHF. In nucleotides, the CDR3 is TGTGCCAGCAGCCCTGGACAGGGAGCACGCAATCAGCCCCAGCATTTT. The variable domain in full, completed from reference TRBV7-6 and TRBJ1-5, reads GAGVSQSPRYKVTKRGQDVALRCDPISGHVSLYWYRQALGQGPEFLTYFNYEAQQDKSGLPNDRFSAERPEGSISTLTIQRTEQRDSAMYRCASSPGQGARNQPQHFGDGTRLSIL.

This chain uses TRBV27 with TRBJ2-5; 9 bases align to TRBD2. This CDR3 region has 16 residues. The germline V gene encodes CDR1 MNHEY and CDR2 SMNVEV (reference sequence). Trimming took 5 bases from V and 3 from J; bases not matched to a gene: 10. The CDR3 DNA follows: TGTGCCAGCAGTCCCTTAAAGGGCGGGAGGGAAGAGACCCAGTACTTC. Translated: CASSPLKGGREETQYF.

The rearrangement uses TRBV29-1 and TRBJ2-5; TRBD1 might be the D (7 bases). This CDR3 has 14 residues. Trimming removed 5 bases at V and 3 bases at J, with 16 bases between. Germline CDR1 SQVTM, CDR2 ANQGSEA. CDR3 protein: CSVFRGTVEETQYF. Here the CDR3 DNA reads TGCAGCGTTTTCCGCGGGACAGTGGAAGAGACCCAGTACTTC.

The chain is built from TRBV5-1 and TRBJ1-2; TRBD1 might be the D (5 bases). V was trimmed by 4 bases and J by 4 bases, leaving 11 bases between them. CDR1 and CDR2 from the germline V gene are SGHRS and YFSETQ. There are 13 residues in the CDR3. CDR3 nucleotide sequence: TGCGCCAGCAGCCCCCAGGGCGGCTATGGCTACACCTTC. It codes for CASSPQGGYGYTF.

The genes are TRBV7-2 and TRBJ1-1; a possible D gene is TRBD1 (5 bases). Trimming cost V 4 bases and J 5 bases, with 11 bases left between them. The CDR3 extends over 13 amino acids. CDR1 SGHTA and CDR2 FQGNSA come from the germline V gene. Written as DNA, the CDR3 is TGTGCCAGCAGCTCCCGGACACAAACTGAAGCTTTCTTT. Protein product: CASSSRTQTEAFF.

The chain couples TRBV4-3 to TRBJ2-5; TRBD2 might be the D (5 bases). From germline, CDR1 is LGHNA and CDR2 YSLEER. With 0 bases removed from V and 2 bases from J, the gap between germline ends came to 10 bases. The CDR3 extends over 15 amino acids. The CDR3 reads CASSQEVARQETQYF. In DNA, the CDR3 is TGCGCCAGCAGCCAAGAGGTAGCGAGACAAGAGACCCAGTACTTC.

The rearrangement links TRBV5-4 to TRBJ2-3; D may be TRBD2 (5 bases). This CDR3 is built from 13 residues. V shed 3 bases and J shed 4 bases, with 9 bases lying between them. Germline V CDR1 and CDR2: SGHNT, YYREEE (reference sequence). The CDR3 sequence: CASSSDSSDTQYF. The CDR3 nucleotides are TGTGCCAGCAGCTCGGACTCGTCAGATACGCAGTATTTT.

This clone was found once. The gene calls are TRBV29-1 and TRBJ2-1; 8 positions match TRBD2. V was clipped by 3 bases and J by 6 bases; unmatched bases: 10. CDR1 is SQVTM and CDR2 is ANQGSEA in the germline V gene. The CDR3 has 15 residues. CDR3 region: CSVEGSGGRLNEQFF. DNA of the CDR3: TGCAGCGTTGAGGGTTCGGGGGGGAGACTCAATGAGCAGTTCTTC.

The V and J genes are TRBV2 and TRBJ2-3; 12 positions match TRBD2. CDR1 is SNHLY, CDR2 FYNNEI, per germline. This CDR3 region has 18 residues. Germline trimming cut 5 bases from V and 2 bases from J; bases unmatched to any gene: 11. CDR3 amino acids: CASSQTSGGQGNTDTQYF. The CDR3 region has the DNA TGTGCCAGCAGTCAAACTAGCGGGGGGCAGGGTAACACAGATACGCAGTATTTT.

The chain recombines TRBV7-2 with TRBJ1-1; D remains ambiguous. The length of the CDR3 is 13 residues. The V gene lost 5 bases and the J gene lost 6 bases, with 13 bases spanning the gap. CDR1 SGHTA and CDR2 FQGNSA come from the germline V gene. CDR3 in amino acids: CASSPIGEAEAFF. The CDR3, as DNA: TGTGCCAGCAGCCCCATAGGTGAGGCTGAAGCTTTCTTT. Together with reference TRBV7-2 and TRBJ1-1, the CDR3 gives the full variable domain: GAGVSQSPSNKVTEKGKDVELRCDPISGHTALYWYRQSLGQGLEFLIYFQGNSAPDKSGLPSDRFSAERTGGSVSTLTIQRTQQEDSAVYLCASSPIGEAEAFFGQGTRLTVV.

The rearrangement joins TRBV7-6 to TRBJ1-1; possibly TRBD1 for D (5 bases). The CDR3 contains 12 residues. V was shortened by 4 bases and J by 7 bases, with 10 bases between the two germline ends. Germline V gives CDR1 SGHVS, CDR2 FNYEAQ. CDR3 residues: CASSSRQGEAFF. CDR3 nucleotides: TGTGCCAGCAGCTCAAGGCAGGGTGAAGCTTTCTTT.

The V gene is TRBV28, the J gene TRBJ1-5, with 10 nucleotides matching TRBD1. Trimming took 4 bases from V and 7 from J; bases not matched to a gene: 7. This CDR3 is 15 amino acids long. Germline values: CDR1 MDHEN, CDR2 SYDVKM. CDR3 loop: CASSSLTGGGQPQHF. The CDR3 bases are TGTGCCAGCAGTTCGTTGACAGGGGGCGGACAGCCCCAGCATTTT.

This chain connects TRBV19 to TRBJ1-1; D not certain. The V gene's germline CDR1 is LNHDA and CDR2 SQIVND (reference sequence). The V and J ends lost 2 bases and 10 bases respectively, with 11 bases between them. The CDR3 is 12 amino acids. CDR3 nucleotide sequence: TGTGCCAGTAGTATAAACTACCTGGGAGCTTTCTTT. It yields the protein CASSINYLGAFF.

The chain couples TRBV7-9 to TRBJ2-1; 12 positions match TRBD2. Losses at the gene ends were 1 base for V and 8 bases for J; bases not matched to a gene: 12. Germline V CDR1 and CDR2: SEHNR, FQNEAQ (reference sequence). CDR3 length equals 18 residues. CDR3 sequence: CASSLGYLAGGPTYEQFF. The CDR3 DNA follows: TGTGCCAGCAGCTTAGGTTATCTAGCGGGAGGGCCCACGTATGAGCAGTTCTTC.

The gene calls are TRBV10-3 and TRBJ2-1, with a weak D call TRBD1 (6 bases). Germline V lookup: CDR1 ENHRY, CDR2 SYGVKD. V dropped 0 bases and J dropped 3 bases, with 15 bases sitting between them. This CDR3 contains 17 residues. CDR3 nucleotide sequence: TGTGCCATCAGTGAGTCGTTAGGGACAATTAACTACAATGAGCAGTTCTTC. Amino acids: CAISESLGTINYNEQFF.

A note on this clone: The junction departs from germline at one end; a sequencing error may be responsible. The chain has TRBV9 and TRBJ2-3, with a tentative D call TRBD2 (7 bases). CDR1 is SGDLS and CDR2 is YYNGEE in the germline V gene. This CDR3 has 12 amino acids. Here the CDR3 DNA reads TGTGCCAGCAGCGTAGGTTGGGGGGGGCCGGTCTTT. Its translation: CASSVGWGGPVF.

V gene TRBV11-2 combines with J gene TRBJ1-1; TRBD1 matches at 10 bases. The ends lost 5 bases at V and 5 bases at J; junction bases unmatched: 5. The germline V gene encodes CDR1 SGHAT and CDR2 FQNNGV. The CDR3 length is 14 residues. CDR3 nucleotide sequence: TGTGCCAGCAGCCCTCGGACAGGGGGGACTGAAGCTTTCTTT. It specifies CASSPRTGGTEAFF.

V and J are TRBV6-1 and TRBJ2-7, with TRBD2 matching over 7 bases. The trim removed 0 bases at V and 6 bases at J, leaving 5 bases unmatched. The CDR3 contains 14 residues. Germline CDR1 is MNHNS and CDR2 is SASEGT. The CDR3 protein is CASSEADTGGEQYF. The CDR3 nucleotides are TGTGCCAGCAGTGAAGCAGATACGGGAGGCGAGCAGTACTTC.

The genes are TRBV6-5 and TRBJ1-4; 7 nucleotides line up with TRBD1. J lost 3 bases, V lost 6 bases, and 4 bases had no gene match. This CDR3 is built from 14 residues. The germline V gene has CDR1 MNHEY and CDR2 SVGAGI. The CDR3 sequence is CASSRQGPNEKLFF. In nucleotides, the CDR3 is TGTGCCAGCAGCCGACAGGGACCTAATGAAAAACTGTTTTTT.

The chain has TRBV9 and TRBJ2-5; 8 bases are a match to TRBD1. Germline V gene lookup returns CDR1 SGDLS and CDR2 YYNGEE. The CDR3 covers 14 residues. The V segment lost 3 bases and the J segment 1 base; nucleotides outside the gene matches: 2. CDR3 protein: CASSGDRFQETQYF. The CDR3 nucleotides read TGTGCCAGCAGCGGGGACAGGTTCCAAGAGACCCAGTACTTC.

The chain links TRBV5-1 to TRBJ2-3, with 9 bases matching TRBD2. CDR1 is SGHRS, CDR2 YFSETQ, per germline. This CDR3 is built from 19 residues. After removal of 5 bases from V and 2 bases from J, the junction contained 18 bases not matched to a gene. As DNA, the CDR3 is TGCGCCAGCAGTTCTAGAGATGGCGGGGGGGTATATGTCACAGATACGCAGTATTTT. As protein: CASSSRDGGGVYVTDTQYF.